These 2 T cell receptor beta chains share one sample of origin, sequenced in a study of T cell repertoires in cytomegalovirus infection (dated by TCRdb to between 2017 and 2020). The listed sequencing device is Illumina HiSeq 1500. Using fastp at Q25 and MiXCR, TCRdb reprocessed the public reads and kept productive beta chains. Duplicate CDR3 protein sequences are folded into a single record with the most common DNA and genes. Counted in this sample were 250,000 or so distinct CDR3 sequences; 15% to 20% of them appeared once. About half of the sample comes from the top ten. Specimen: CD8+ T cells from PBMCs. These receptors came from a human donor in good health (CMV status not recorded). Some clones in this sample may be carry-over from other donors' samples.

The chain couples TRBV6-5 to TRBJ2-1, with 7 positions matching TRBD1. This CDR3 spans 14 amino acids. The trim removed 4 bases at V and 4 bases at J, leaving 4 bases unmatched. Germline V CDR1 and CDR2: MNHEY, SVGAGI. CDR3 sequence reads: CASSSPDRYNEQFF. The CDR3 region has the DNA TGTGCCAGCAGTTCCCCGGACAGGTACAATGAGCAGTTCTTC.

The gene calls are TRBV19 and TRBJ1-5; D is perhaps TRBD1 (6 bases). Germline V gene data show CDR1 as LNHDA and CDR2 as SQIVND (reference sequence). V lost 0 bases to trimming and J lost 3 bases, with 18 bases between them. The CDR3 has 18 amino acids. In nucleotides, the CDR3 is TGTGCCAGTAGTATAGAAAAACAGGGTCCGAGCTTCAATCAGCCCCAGCATTTT. Translated: CASSIEKQGPSFNQPQHF.